The rows below give T cell receptor beta chains drawn from one sample of a study of PD-1 blockade in classical Hodgkin lymphoma. Libraries were prepared by immunoSEQ multiplex PCR; TCRdb keeps only in-frame clonotypes and omits some of them. The data show tens of thousands of clones, roughly 80% seen once. The specimen was CD4+ T cells from blood, collected before the fourth cycle of nivolumab. The source of these receptors is a human donor with classical Hodgkin lymphoma. The CDR3 runs from the conserved cysteine through the conserved F or W. D genes are given only for firm matches. Only some rows state a clone size, as once, few, many or a class for expanded clones.

cdr3_nt cdr3_aa j_call clone_size v_call d_call
TGTGCCAGCAGCTTAGTGGCTACTGAAGCTTTCTTT CASSLVATEAFF TRBJ1-1 few TRBV7-2 -
TGTGCCAGCAGTCCGGTCGAGACCTTATCCTACGAGCAGTACTTC CASSPVETLSYEQYF TRBJ2-7 - TRBV28 -
TGTGCCAGCAGATCAACCGACGGACCCTACGAGCAGTACTTC CASRSTDGPYEQYF TRBJ2-7 - TRBV7-2 -
TGCGCCAGCAGCCTAACAGGCTCCTACGAGCAGTACTTC CASSLTGSYEQYF TRBJ2-7 - TRBV4-3 -
TGCGCCAGCAGCCAAGGACAGGAGTCCACAGATACGCAGTATTTT CASSQGQESTDTQYF TRBJ2-3 - TRBV4-3 -
TGTGCCAGCAGCAAGGGACTAGCGGGGACCCAGTACTTC CASSKGLAGTQYF TRBJ2-5 - TRBV6-5 TRBD2
TGTGCCAGCAGCCTCTCGGGAGTTTTCTATGGCTACACCTTC CASSLSGVFYGYTF TRBJ1-2 - TRBV7-2 -
TGTGCCAGCAGCGTATCCTCGGACAGGGGCAATGAGCAGTTCTTC CASSVSSDRGNEQFF TRBJ2-1 - TRBV9 TRBD1
TGTGCCAGCAGTCGCGGGTACCAAGAGACCCAGTACTTC CASSRGYQETQYF TRBJ2-5 - TRBV7-3 -
TGTGCCAGCAGCTTATGGACAGTACTGAACACTGAAGCTTTCTTT CASSLWTVLNTEAFF TRBJ1-1 - TRBV11-3 -
TGTGCCAGCAGCCCACAGACGGTACGGAATCAGCCCCAGCATTTT CASSPQTVRNQPQHF TRBJ1-5 - TRBV7-8 -
TGTGCCATCGGAGGGACTAGCGCTGACAATGAGCAGTTCTTC CAIGGTSADNEQFF TRBJ2-1 - TRBV10-3 TRBD2
TGTGCCAGCAGCTTAGAAAGGGTGGGCACTGAAGCTTTCTTT CASSLERVGTEAFF TRBJ1-1 - TRBV7-2 -
TGTGCCAGCAGCTTCTCGGGACAGGGAATTGAGCAGTTCTTC CASSFSGQGIEQFF TRBJ2-1 few TRBV7-2 TRBD1
TGTGCCAGCAGTGCCCCGGGGGCAACCTCCGGGGCCAACGTCCTGACTTTC CASSAPGATSGANVLTF TRBJ2-6 - TRBV6-1 -
TGTGCCAGCTCACCATCTACAGCGGGGGTCACAGATACGCAGTATTTT CASSPSTAGVTDTQYF TRBJ2-3 - TRBV18 TRBD2
TGTGCCAGCGGACCCCAGGGGACTGAAGCTTTCTTT CASGPQGTEAFF TRBJ1-1 - TRBV2 -
TGTGCCAGCTCCCCGGGGCTAGCGGGGGTCGAGACCCAGTACTTC CASSPGLAGVETQYF TRBJ2-5 - TRBV19 TRBD2
TGTGCCAGCACCGGAACACACCGTAACACCATATATTTT CASTGTHRNTIYF TRBJ1-3 - TRBV5-8 -
TGTGCCAGTAGTATAAGGGGGGCCCCGGGAGACCAGTACTTC CASSIRGAPGDQYF TRBJ2-5 - TRBV19 -
TGTGCCAGCAGTCTAGCCCCCAGGGCGACTAATGAAAAACTGTTTTTT CASSLAPRATNEKLFF TRBJ1-4 - TRBV6-6 -
TGTGCCAGCAGTCCTCAAGCTCAGGGGGTTAATTCACCCCTCCACTTT CASSPQAQGVNSPLHF TRBJ1-6 few TRBV9 TRBD1
TGTGCCAGTAGTATTGGGACGGCCACCACTGGGGCCAACGTCCTGACTTTC CASSIGTATTGANVLTF TRBJ2-6 - TRBV19 -
TGTGCCAGCAGTGAAGACAGGGTAGAGACCCAGTACTTC CASSEDRVETQYF TRBJ2-5 - TRBV2 -
TGTGCCAGTTCCCGGGGGGCCGGGGGGGCCAACGTCCTGACTTTC CASSRGAGGANVLTF TRBJ2-6 - TRBV19 -
TGTGCCAGCAGCCCCCGGGCAGATAGCACAGATACGCAGTATTTT CASSPRADSTDTQYF TRBJ2-3 - TRBV9 -
TGTGCCAGCAGTTTATACAGGAATCAGCCCCAGCATTTT CASSLYRNQPQHF TRBJ1-5 - TRBV27 -
TGCAGCGTTGATCGGGATGGGACTGAAGCTTTCTTT CSVDRDGTEAFF TRBJ1-1 few TRBV29-1 -
TGTGCCAGCAGTGATCCGGTTGGACCCTACGAGCAGTACTTC CASSDPVGPYEQYF TRBJ2-7 - TRBV2 -
TGCGCCAGCAGCCTCTCCCAGCCATGGGCTAGCGGCTACAATGAGCAGTTCTTC CASSLSQPWASGYNEQFF TRBJ2-1 - TRBV5-1 TRBD2
TGTGCCAGCAGCTTAGGACTAGCAAGAACTGGGGATGAGCAGTTCTTC CASSLGLARTGDEQFF TRBJ2-1 - TRBV7-7 TRBD2
TGTGCCTGGAGTGTACTGGGACAGGTGAACACTGAAGCTTTCTTT CAWSVLGQVNTEAFF TRBJ1-1 - TRBV30 TRBD1
TGTGCCAGCAGCTTAGTCCCAGGGGGTTATTCACCCCTCCACTTT CASSLVPGGYSPLHF TRBJ1-6 - TRBV7-2 TRBD1
TGTGCCAGCAGTCCTCACAGTAACACTGAAGCTTTCTTT CASSPHSNTEAFF TRBJ1-1 - TRBV7-2 -
TGCAGTGCTAGGCGAGGGAATGAGCAGTTCTTC CSARRGNEQFF TRBJ2-1 - TRBV20-1 -
TGTGCCAGCAGCCAAGGAATCCGGCAGGTCTTT CASSQGIRQVF TRBJ1-1 - TRBV14 -
TGCAGCGTTGTAGACCCTTGGTATGGCTACACCTTC CSVVDPWYGYTF TRBJ1-2 - TRBV29-1 -
TGTGCCAGCAGCTCCGGGACAAACTACGAGCAGTACTTC CASSSGTNYEQYF TRBJ2-7 - TRBV28 -
TGTGCCAGCAGTTACGCCCTTGGTGATACGCAGTATTTT CASSYALGDTQYF TRBJ2-3 - TRBV6-6 -
TGTGCCAGCAGCTTGGCCGGCTTGGGGGAAAAACTGTTTTTT CASSLAGLGEKLFF TRBJ1-4 - TRBV5-6 -
TGTGCCAGCAGTTTACGAGGACGGGACACCGGGGAGCTGTTTTTT CASSLRGRDTGELFF TRBJ2-2 - TRBV27 -
TGTGCCTTATCAGGACAGGGGTTTCAAGAGCAGTACTTC CALSGQGFQEQYF TRBJ2-7 - TRBV10-3 TRBD1
TGTGCCAGCAGTTCACCCGGTATCAGCTCGGAGACCCAGTACTTC CASSSPGISSETQYF TRBJ2-5 - TRBV6-5 -
TGTGCCAGCAGCTTAGGGGGGGACGTTACGTCCTACGAGCAGTACTTC CASSLGGDVTSYEQYF TRBJ2-7 few TRBV7-9 -
TGTGCCACCAGCAGAGATTCCCTTAGACAGGGTTCCACCATATATTTT CATSRDSLRQGSTIYF TRBJ1-3 once TRBV15 TRBD1
TGTGCCAGCAGCCCATCGGCACAAAACTATGGCTACACCTTC CASSPSAQNYGYTF TRBJ1-2 once TRBV7-2 -
TGTGCCAGCAGCCGAGCGGGGGGGCCCACAGATACGCAGTATTTT CASSRAGGPTDTQYF TRBJ2-3 - TRBV13 TRBD2
TGTGCCAGCAGAGGGGCAGGGGGTATGAACACTGAAGCTTTCTTT CASRGAGGMNTEAFF TRBJ1-1 - TRBV2 TRBD1
TGCGCCAGCAGCTTGGCCCAGTCCTACGAGCAGTACTTC CASSLAQSYEQYF TRBJ2-7 - TRBV5-1 -
TGCGCCAGCAGCTCGGCAGCGGGACTATACAATGAGCAGTTCTTC CASSSAAGLYNEQFF TRBJ2-1 - TRBV5-1 TRBD2
TGTGCCAGCAGCGTAGCCGGAGGGGTGGATTCACCCCTCCACTTT CASSVAGGVDSPLHF TRBJ1-6 - TRBV9 -
TGTGCCAGCAGCATGGGGACCTATCAGCCCCAGCATTTT CASSMGTYQPQHF TRBJ1-5 - TRBV21-1 -
TGCATCGAAGGGGAGGCCTATGGCTACACCTTC CIEGEAYGYTF TRBJ1-2 - TRBV20-1 -
TGTGCCAGCAGCTTTTCCATGGAAAAACTGTTTTTT CASSFSMEKLFF TRBJ1-4 - TRBV5-5 -
TGTGCCAGCAGTTCCTCAGGCCCAAGAAACTATGGCTACACCTTC CASSSSGPRNYGYTF TRBJ1-2 - TRBV5-5 -
TGTGCCACCAGCTCTGCGACAGGGGCTTCGGGCGGCTACACCTTC CATSSATGASGGYTF TRBJ1-2 few TRBV15 TRBD1
TGTGCCAGTAGTCCGGGGTTGGGCAGGGACGGCAATCAGCCCCAGCATTTT CASSPGLGRDGNQPQHF TRBJ1-5 few TRBV19 -
TGTGCCAGCAGCTTAGCCCCCAGGGGGCAGCAGTACTTC CASSLAPRGQQYF TRBJ2-7 - TRBV11-2 TRBD1
TGTGCCAGCAGTCCTGCCGGGGCCCAACATGAAAAACTGTTTTTT CASSPAGAQHEKLFF TRBJ1-4 once TRBV7-6 -
TGTGCTAGCAGTCGACAGGAGGTGGGGGAGACCCAGTACTTC CASSRQEVGETQYF TRBJ2-5 - TRBV7-7 -